In this sample, the clone carrying this T cell receptor beta chain turned up a few times. Its target is not known. The data were obtained in a study of cytomegalovirus exposure and HLA in healthy donors. Germline trimming cut 5 bases from V and 0 bases from J; bases unmatched to any gene: 5. This CDR3 contains 15 residues. Germline V lookup: CDR1 SEHNR, CDR2 FQNEAQ (reference sequence). The study's findings and limits: Most TCR sequences proved rare, with some public TCRs found in many donors. Within an earlier analysis, most TCR beta V segments proved productive either about 90% or about 30% of the time. In a later analysis, TCR association rates varied by HLA locus: DRB1 most, HLA-C fewest.

The PCR made use of 60 Vbeta and 13 Jbeta primers. TCRdb's table, derived via immunoSEQ multiplex PCR, lists solely in-frame clones and lacks some. The data show about 220,000 clones, over 60% seen once. The V and J genes are TRBV7-9 and TRBJ2-5, with 8 positions matching TRBD2. This TCR was recovered from a man aged 18 to 30 in good health and CMV-seronegative. Sample: PBMCs. The CDR3 loop reads CASSHKREYQETQYF. As DNA, the CDR3 is TGTGCCAGCAGCCACAAGCGGGAGTACCAAGAGACCCAGTACTTC.